The next 2 T cell receptor beta chains were all read from a single sample in a study of cytomegalovirus exposure and HLA in healthy donors. Both 60 Vbeta primers and 13 Jbeta primers went into the PCR. This table comes from immunoSEQ multiplex PCR, and its TCRdb copy is limited to in-frame clones, with some not included. The sample has about 170,000 clones; roughly three quarters are singletons. Sequences were obtained from PBMCs. The receptors were sampled from a man aged 35 to 55 in good health and CMV-seropositive.

The chain is built from TRBV4-2 and TRBJ1-6, with no clear D. Germline CDR1 reads LGHNA; CDR2 reads YNFKEQ. The CDR3 runs 18 residues. V lost 0 bases, J lost 0 bases, and 12 bases lay in between. The chain's CDR3 is CASSQEGLMGSYNSPLHF. The CDR3 DNA reads TGTGCCAGCAGCCAAGAGGGCCTCATGGGCTCCTATAATTCACCCCTCCACTTT.

The chain combines TRBV6-5 with TRBJ1-1; the D is unclear. Germline CDR1 is MNHEY and CDR2 is SVGAGI. The CDR3 length is 11 residues. Between the trimmed V and J ends, which lost 2 bases and 8 bases, there was a span of 6 bases. DNA for the CDR3: TGTGCCAGCAGTTACAGAGGGGAAGCTTTCTTT. It yields the protein CASSYRGEAFF.